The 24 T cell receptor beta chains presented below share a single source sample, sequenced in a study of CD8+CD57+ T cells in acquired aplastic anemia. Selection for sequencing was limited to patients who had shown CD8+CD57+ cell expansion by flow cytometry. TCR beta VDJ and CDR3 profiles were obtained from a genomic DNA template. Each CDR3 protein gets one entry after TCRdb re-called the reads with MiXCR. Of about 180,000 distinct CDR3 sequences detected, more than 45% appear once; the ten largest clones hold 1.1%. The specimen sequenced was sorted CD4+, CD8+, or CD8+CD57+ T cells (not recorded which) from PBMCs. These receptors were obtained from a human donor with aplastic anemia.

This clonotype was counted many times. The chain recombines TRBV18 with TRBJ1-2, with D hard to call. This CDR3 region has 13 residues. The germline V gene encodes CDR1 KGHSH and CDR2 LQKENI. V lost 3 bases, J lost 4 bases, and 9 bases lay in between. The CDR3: CASSPQVLYGYTF. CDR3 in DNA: TGTGCCAGCTCACCTCAAGTCCTCTATGGCTACACCTTC.

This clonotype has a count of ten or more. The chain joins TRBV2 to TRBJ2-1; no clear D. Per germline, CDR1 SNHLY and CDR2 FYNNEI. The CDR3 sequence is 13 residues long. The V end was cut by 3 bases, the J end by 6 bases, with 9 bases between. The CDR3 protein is CASSDDQINEQFF. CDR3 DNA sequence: TGTGCCAGCAGTGACGATCAGATCAATGAGCAGTTCTTC.

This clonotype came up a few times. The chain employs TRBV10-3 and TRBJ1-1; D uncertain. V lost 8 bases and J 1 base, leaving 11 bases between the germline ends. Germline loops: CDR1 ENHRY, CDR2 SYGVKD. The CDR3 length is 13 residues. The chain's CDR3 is CAIGWDANTEAFF. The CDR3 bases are TGTGCCATCGGGTGGGATGCGAACACTGAAGCTTTCTTT.

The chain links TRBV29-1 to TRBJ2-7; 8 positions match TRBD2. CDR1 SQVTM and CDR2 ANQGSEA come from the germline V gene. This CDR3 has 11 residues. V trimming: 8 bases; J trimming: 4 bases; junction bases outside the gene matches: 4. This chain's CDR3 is CSTLAGYEQYF. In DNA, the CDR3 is TGCAGCACTTTAGCGGGATACGAGCAGTACTTC.

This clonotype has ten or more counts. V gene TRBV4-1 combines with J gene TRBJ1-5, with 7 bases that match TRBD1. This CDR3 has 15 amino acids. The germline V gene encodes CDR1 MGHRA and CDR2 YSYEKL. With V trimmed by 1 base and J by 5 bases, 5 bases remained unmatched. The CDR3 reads CASSQGQGDDQPQHF. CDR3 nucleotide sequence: TGCGCCAGCAGCCAAGGACAGGGTGATGATCAGCCCCAGCATTTT.

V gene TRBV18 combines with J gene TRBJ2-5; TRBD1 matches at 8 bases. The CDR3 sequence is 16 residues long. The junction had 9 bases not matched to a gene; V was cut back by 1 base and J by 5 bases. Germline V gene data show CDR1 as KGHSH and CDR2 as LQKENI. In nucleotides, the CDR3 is TGTGCCAGCTCACCACGGGCAGGGGGCGCCTGGGAGACCCAGTACTTC. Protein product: CASSPRAGGAWETQYF.

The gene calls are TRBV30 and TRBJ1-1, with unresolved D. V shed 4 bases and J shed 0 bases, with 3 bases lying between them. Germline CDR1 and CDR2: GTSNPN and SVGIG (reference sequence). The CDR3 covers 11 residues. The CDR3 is CAWIVNTEAFF. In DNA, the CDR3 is TGTGCCTGGATTGTGAACACTGAAGCTTTCTTT. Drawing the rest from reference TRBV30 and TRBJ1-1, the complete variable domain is SQTIHQWPATLVQPVGSPLSLECTVEGTSNPNLYWYRQAAGRGLQLLFYSVGIGQISSEVPQNLSASRPQDRQFILSSKKLLLSDSGFYLCAWIVNTEAFFGQGTRLTVV.

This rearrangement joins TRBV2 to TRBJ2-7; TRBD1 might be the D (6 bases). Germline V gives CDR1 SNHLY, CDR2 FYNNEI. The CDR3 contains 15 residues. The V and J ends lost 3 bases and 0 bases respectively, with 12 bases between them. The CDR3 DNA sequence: TGTGCCAGCAGTGAGGAGACAGGAGGCTCCTACGAGCAGTACTTC. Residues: CASSEETGGSYEQYF.

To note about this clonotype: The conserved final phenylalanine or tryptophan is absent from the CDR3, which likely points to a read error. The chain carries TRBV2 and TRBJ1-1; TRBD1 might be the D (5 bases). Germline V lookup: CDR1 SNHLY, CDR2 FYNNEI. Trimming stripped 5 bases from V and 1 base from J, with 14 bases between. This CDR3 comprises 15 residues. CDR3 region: CASSYHRGGNTEAFS. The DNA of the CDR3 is TGTGCCAGCAGTTACCACCGGGGGGGGAACACTGAAGCTTTCTCT.

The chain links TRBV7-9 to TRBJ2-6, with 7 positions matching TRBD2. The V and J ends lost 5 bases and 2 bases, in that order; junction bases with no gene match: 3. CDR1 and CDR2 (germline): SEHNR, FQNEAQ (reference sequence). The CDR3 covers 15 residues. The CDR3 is CASSPSGAGANVLTF. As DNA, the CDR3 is TGTGCCAGCAGCCCAAGCGGGGCTGGGGCCAACGTCCTGACTTTC. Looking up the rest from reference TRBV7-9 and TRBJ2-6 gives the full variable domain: DTGVSQNPRHKITKRGQNVTFRCDPISEHNRLYWYRQTLGQGPEFLTYFQNEAQLEKSRLLSDRFSAERPKGSFSTLEIQRTEQGDSAMYLCASSPSGAGANVLTFGAGSRLTVL.

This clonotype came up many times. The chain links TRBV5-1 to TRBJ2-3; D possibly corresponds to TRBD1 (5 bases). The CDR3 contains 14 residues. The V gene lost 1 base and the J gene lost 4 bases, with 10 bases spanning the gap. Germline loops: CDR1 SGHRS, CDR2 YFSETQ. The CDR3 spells CASSLRGQADTQYF. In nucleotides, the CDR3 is TGCGCCAGCAGCTTGAGGGGCCAGGCAGATACGCAGTATTTT.

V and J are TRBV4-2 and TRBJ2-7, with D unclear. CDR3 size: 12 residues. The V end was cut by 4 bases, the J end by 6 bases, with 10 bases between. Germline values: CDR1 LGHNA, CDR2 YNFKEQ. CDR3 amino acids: CASSPGPGEQYF. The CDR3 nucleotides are TGTGCCAGCAGCCCCGGGCCTGGCGAGCAGTACTTC.

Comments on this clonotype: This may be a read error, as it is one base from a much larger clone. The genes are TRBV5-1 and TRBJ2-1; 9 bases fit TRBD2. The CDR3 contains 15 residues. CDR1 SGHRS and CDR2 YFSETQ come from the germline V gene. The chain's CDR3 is CASSFISGGNKEQFF. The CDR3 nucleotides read TGCGCCAGCAGCTTTATTAGCGGGGGTAACAAAGAGCAGTTCTTC.

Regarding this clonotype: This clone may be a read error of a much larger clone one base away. This CDR3 reads CAGSVFSQPQISSGNTIYF. DNA for the CDR3: TGTGCCGGCAGCGTGTTCAGTCAACCCCAAATAAGCTCTGGAAACACCATATATTTT. V usage is TRBV9 and J usage is TRBJ1-3; D gene ambiguous. The CDR3 is 19 residues long. Germline values: CDR1 SGDLS, CDR2 YYNGEE.

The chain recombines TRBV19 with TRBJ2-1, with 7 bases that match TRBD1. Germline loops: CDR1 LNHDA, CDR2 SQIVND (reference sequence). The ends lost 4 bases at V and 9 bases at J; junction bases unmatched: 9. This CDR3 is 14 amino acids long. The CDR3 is CASSTLDRRLEQFF. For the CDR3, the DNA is TGTGCCAGTAGTACCTTGGACAGGCGCCTTGAGCAGTTCTTC.

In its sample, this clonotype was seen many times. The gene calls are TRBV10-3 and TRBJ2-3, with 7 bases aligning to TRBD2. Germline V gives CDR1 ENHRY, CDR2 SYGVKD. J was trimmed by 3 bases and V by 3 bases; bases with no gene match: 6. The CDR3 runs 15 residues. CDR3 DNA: TGTGCCATCAGTGAAAATGGGGGGGGGACAGATACGCAGTATTTT. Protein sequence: CAISENGGGTDTQYF.

The CDR3 sequence: CASSLGGGDYGYTF. DNA of the CDR3: TGTGCCAGCAGCTTAGGAGGGGGCGACTATGGCTACACCTTC. This chain joins TRBV7-9 and TRBJ1-2, with 7 bases lining up with TRBD1. This CDR3 comprises 14 residues. CDR1 and CDR2 (germline): SEHNR, FQNEAQ (reference sequence). V dropped 1 base and J dropped 3; count of bases not matched to a gene: 2.

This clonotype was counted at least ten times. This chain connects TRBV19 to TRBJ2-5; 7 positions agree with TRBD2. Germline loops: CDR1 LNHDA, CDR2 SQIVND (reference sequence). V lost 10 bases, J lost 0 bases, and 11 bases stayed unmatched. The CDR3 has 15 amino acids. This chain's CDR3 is CATALGGTYQETQYF. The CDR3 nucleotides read TGTGCCACCGCCCTGGGGGGGACCTACCAAGAGACCCAGTACTTC.

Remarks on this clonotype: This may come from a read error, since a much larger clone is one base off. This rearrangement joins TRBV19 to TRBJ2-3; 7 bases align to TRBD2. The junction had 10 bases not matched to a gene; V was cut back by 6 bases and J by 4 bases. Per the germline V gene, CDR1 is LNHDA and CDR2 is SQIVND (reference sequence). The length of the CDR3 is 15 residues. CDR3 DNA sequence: TGTGCCAGTAGCACCCCGGGGAGGGACGCAGATACGCAGTATTTT. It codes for CASSTPGRDADTQYF.

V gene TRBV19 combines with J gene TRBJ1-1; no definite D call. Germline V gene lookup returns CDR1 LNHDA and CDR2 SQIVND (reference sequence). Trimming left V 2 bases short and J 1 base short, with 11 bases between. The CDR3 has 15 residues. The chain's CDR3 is CASSIRVFGNTEAFF. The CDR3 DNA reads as TGTGCCAGTAGTATAAGGGTGTTCGGGAACACTGAAGCTTTCTTT.

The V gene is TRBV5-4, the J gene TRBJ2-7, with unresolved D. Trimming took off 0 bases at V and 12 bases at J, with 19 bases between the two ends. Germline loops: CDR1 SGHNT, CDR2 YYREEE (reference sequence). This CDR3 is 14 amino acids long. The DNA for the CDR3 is TGTGCCAGCAGCTTGGGTCAGATGCCCTACGAGTGGTACTTC. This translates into CASSLGQMPYEWYF.

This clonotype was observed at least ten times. DNA of the CDR3: TGTGCCAGCAGTTTTTACGGCAAGGGACAGGGTTACGAGCAGTACTTC. It codes for CASSFYGKGQGYEQYF. The chain uses TRBV12-3 or TRBV12-4 and TRBJ2-7; 9 nucleotides match TRBD1. The CDR3 contains 16 residues. With 3 bases clipped from V and 4 bases from J, the junction kept 10 bases outside the gene matches.

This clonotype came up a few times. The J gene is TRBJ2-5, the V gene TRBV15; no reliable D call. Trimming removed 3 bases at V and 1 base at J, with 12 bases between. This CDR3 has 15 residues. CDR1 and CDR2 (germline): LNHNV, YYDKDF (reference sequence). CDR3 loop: CATSRDGRVQETQYF. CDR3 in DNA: TGTGCCACCAGCAGGGATGGACGGGTCCAAGAGACCCAGTACTTC.

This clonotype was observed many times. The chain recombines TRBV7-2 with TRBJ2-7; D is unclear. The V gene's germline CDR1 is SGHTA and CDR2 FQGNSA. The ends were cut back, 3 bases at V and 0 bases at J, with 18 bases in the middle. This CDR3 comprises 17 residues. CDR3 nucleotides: TGTGCCAGCAGCTTCGGGCCCTCCTACCTTAGCTCCTACGAGCAGTACTTC. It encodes CASSFGPSYLSSYEQYF.